The present T cell receptor beta chain was sequenced within a study of blood T cell repertoires in COVID-19. TCRdb's copy holds only in-frame clones and misses some; the assay was immunoSEQ multiplex PCR. This table holds around 330,000 clones, 89% found once. The J segment lost 5 bases and the V segment lost 4 bases, leaving 10 bases of the junction unmatched. Looked up from germline, CDR1 is MNHEY and CDR2 is SVGAGI. The CDR3 has 16 amino acids. Sequences were obtained from PBMCs or T cells enriched from blood (not recorded which). This clonotype was obtained from a man aged 55-75 years who had recovered from COVID-19. This chain uses TRBV6-5 with TRBJ2-1; TRBD1 aligns across 8 bases. CDR3 sequence reads: CASSSPGQGWDNEQFF. The CDR3 DNA is TGTGCCAGCAGTTCCCCCGGACAGGGATGGGACAATGAGCAGTTCTTC.